This T cell receptor beta chain was recorded in a study of blood T cell repertoires in COVID-19. Study-level information: Some COVID-19 samples were acute and others convalescent; all came from the United States, Italy and Spain.

Source study methods: Amplification of reference gene primers provided the estimated nucleated cell counts. Produced via immunoSEQ multiplex PCR; TCRdb's table is partial and in-frame only. The V and J calls and clone size come from that table; D and trimming were worked out from the DNA. The sample yields around 140,000 clones, about 75% seen once. The CDR3 spans 17 residues. Germline CDR1 reads MGHRA; CDR2 reads YSYEKL. V was pared by 3 bases and J by 9 bases, with 14 bases of the junction left unmatched. Recovered status in Cohort 3 required two negative PCRs, clearance, or symptom resolution. The rearrangement links TRBV4-1 to TRBJ2-1; 10 nucleotides match TRBD1. This receptor was obtained from a woman aged 45-65 years who had recovered from COVID-19. The specimen sequenced was PBMCs or T cells enriched from blood (not recorded which). CDR3 sequence: CASSHPKDRGDPGEQFF. For the CDR3, the DNA is TGCGCCAGCAGCCATCCAAAGGACAGGGGGGATCCGGGTGAGCAGTTCTTC.